Below, 13 T cell receptor beta chains from the same sample are listed, as sequenced in a study of T cells in Graves' hyperthyroidism and ophthalmopathy. RNA transcripts yielded amplified TCR beta CDR3 regions. A set of HTBI primers served as the primers for a first-round RT-PCR of the TCR CDR3. TCRdb reprocessed the multiplex PCR reads with MiXCR, giving one entry per CDR3 protein. Of approximately 600,000 distinct CDR3 sequences detected, about 20% appear once; the ten largest clones hold about 34%. Sequences were obtained from blood. The source is a man in his thirties or forties with Graves' ophthalmopathy.

V is TRBV19 and J is TRBJ2-1, with TRBD2 matching 10 bases. CDR3 length: 15 amino acids. Germline CDR1 and CDR2: LNHDA and SQIVND (reference sequence). J gave up 5 bases and V 5 bases, and 6 bases lay outside the gene matches. The CDR3 region is CASSGWTSGDNEQFF. The CDR3 region has the DNA TGTGCCAGTAGTGGGTGGACTAGCGGTGACAATGAGCAGTTCTTC.

This clonotype has only a few counts. The chain carries TRBV28 and TRBJ2-2; 9 nucleotides agree with TRBD2. The CDR3 totals 16 residues. Unmatched junction bases numbered 8, after V lost 6 bases and J lost 3 bases. Germline V lookup: CDR1 MDHEN, CDR2 SYDVKM. CDR3 sequence reads: CASSALAGEYTGELFF. In DNA form, the CDR3 reads TGTGCCAGCAGCGCCTTAGCGGGAGAGTACACCGGGGAGCTGTTTTTT.

This clonotype was counted between two and nine times. The V and J genes are TRBV6-1 and TRBJ1-1; D is undetermined. Trimming removed 3 bases from V and 1 base from J, with 6 bases in between. Germline values: CDR1 MNHNS, CDR2 SASEGT. The CDR3 has 13 residues. The CDR3 loop is CASSENPNTEAFF. The CDR3, as DNA: TGTGCCAGCAGTGAGAACCCGAACACTGAAGCTTTCTTT.

The chain combines TRBV28 with TRBJ2-3; 9 positions match TRBD2. This CDR3 contains 16 residues. Germline CDR1 MDHEN, CDR2 SYDVKM. V gave up 9 bases and J gave up 7 bases; unmatched junction bases: 17. The CDR3 DNA sequence: TGTGCCAGTTGGGCAGCGGGAGGAGGAGTTGTTTATACGCAGTATTTT. Protein: CASWAAGGGVVYTQYF.

This clonotype was seen only a few times. V is TRBV11-2 and J is TRBJ2-2; tentative D call: TRBD1 (5 bases). Germline values: CDR1 SGHAT, CDR2 FQNNGV. V lost 2 bases to trimming and J lost 0 bases, with 16 bases between them. The CDR3 is made up of 18 amino acids. The CDR3 DNA is TGTGCCAGCAGCTTATACCCCTATGGCAGGGCGAACACCGGGGAGCTGTTTTTT. Amino acids: CASSLYPYGRANTGELFF.

This clonotype was detected ten times or more. V usage is TRBV11-2 and J usage is TRBJ2-1; D possibly matches TRBD1 or TRBD2 (6 bases each). V lost 3 bases to trimming and J lost 1 base, with 13 bases between them. CDR1 is SGHAT, CDR2 FQNNGV, per germline. The CDR3 loop spans 16 amino acids. The CDR3 reads CASSLRRGASYNEQFF. The CDR3 nucleotides are TGTGCCAGCAGCTTGAGAAGGGGGGCATCCTACAATGAGCAGTTCTTC.

Worth noting for this clonotype: A much larger clone differs from this one at a single base, so this may be a read error. This sequence joins TRBV12-3 or TRBV12-4 and TRBJ2-7, with TRBD1 matching over 7 bases. CDR3 size: 15 residues. The CDR3 DNA follows: TGTGCCAGCAGTCCGCGACAGGGTGGCTCCTACGAGCAGTGCTTC. Amino acids: CASSPRQGGSYEQCF.

Ten or more counts support this clonotype. At one end the junction does not follow the germline gene, possibly because of a read error. The rearrangement joins TRBV5-1 to TRBJ1-1; no definite D call. The CDR3 runs 13 residues. CDR1 SGHRS and CDR2 YFSETQ come from the germline V gene. The chain's CDR3 is CASSLNLNTEAFF. CDR3 coding DNA: TGTGCCAGCAGTTTAAATCTGAACACTGAAGCTTTCTTT.

Only a few counts were recorded for this clonotype. The V and J genes are TRBV20-1 and TRBJ2-3, with 10 bases lining up with TRBD2. Germline CDR1 reads DFQATT; CDR2 reads SNEGSKA (reference sequence). Trimming at V came to 6 bases and at J to 2 bases, leaving 8 bases not matched to a gene. The CDR3 spans 15 residues. For the CDR3, the DNA is TGCAGTGCCCGGAGTGGGACTAGCGTCACAGATACGCAGTATTTT. Translated: CSARSGTSVTDTQYF.

This chain uses TRBV6-1 with TRBJ2-2, with 8 bases fitting TRBD1. The germline V gene encodes CDR1 MNHNS and CDR2 SASEGT. The trim removed 7 bases at V and 2 bases at J, leaving 6 bases unmatched. This CDR3 spans 15 amino acids. In nucleotides, the CDR3 is TGTGCCAGCACTCAACAGGGGGGAAACACCGGGGAGCTGTTTTTT. It encodes CASTQQGGNTGELFF.

In this sample, this clonotype turned up a few times. J is TRBJ1-1 and V is TRBV24-1; 8 bases map to TRBD1. V lost 3 bases and J lost 0; bases outside the gene matches: 2. CDR1 is KGHDR and CDR2 is SFDVKD in the germline V gene. This CDR3 comprises 15 residues. In nucleotides, the CDR3 is TGTGCCACCAGTGATGGACAGGGAATGAACACTGAAGCTTTCTTT. Translating it yields CATSDGQGMNTEAFF.

This rearrangement joins TRBV2 to TRBJ2-1, with D perhaps matching TRBD2 (5 bases). CDR1 is SNHLY and CDR2 is FYNNEI in the germline V gene. This CDR3 comprises 15 residues. V was cut by 4 bases and J by 0 bases, with 10 bases left in between. DNA of the CDR3: TGTGCCAGCAGTGTTGGGAGAGACTCCTACAATGAGCAGTTCTTC. This translates into CASSVGRDSYNEQFF.

V is TRBV11-2 and J is TRBJ2-2; D unclear. V lost 5 bases, J lost 9 bases, and 7 bases lay in between. The CDR3 extends over 11 amino acids. Germline V gene lookup returns CDR1 SGHAT and CDR2 FQNNGV. The CDR3 coding sequence is TGTGCCAGCAGCCAGCCCCGGGAGCTGTTTTTT. It translates to CASSQPRELFF.